These 12 T cell receptor beta chains were all obtained from the same sample, sequenced in a study of blood T cell repertoires in COVID-19. The method was immunoSEQ multiplex PCR; TCRdb's version includes in-frame clones alone and lacks a portion of them. The data contain 150,000 to 200,000 clones, around nine tenths of them singletons. Specimen: peripheral blood. Receptor source: a woman in her seventies with COVID-19, enrolled during active disease.

The chain uses TRBV28 and TRBJ1-2; 7 nucleotides match TRBD1. V trimming: 11 bases; J trimming: 8 bases; junction bases outside the gene matches: 17. This CDR3 is 14 amino acids long. CDR1 and CDR2 (germline): MDHEN, SYDVKM. CDR3: CAGYTPGQVSGYTF. The CDR3 DNA reads as TGTGCCGGATATACCCCAGGACAGGTGTCAGGCTACACCTTC.

The chain couples TRBV15 to TRBJ2-1; TRBD2 is a possible D gene (6 bases). The CDR3 runs 15 residues. Germline V gene data show CDR1 as LNHNV and CDR2 as YYDKDF (reference sequence). Between the trimmed V and J ends, which lost 0 bases and 8 bases, there was a span of 14 bases. CDR3 loop: CATSRDVTGAYEQFF. The CDR3 DNA reads TGTGCCACCAGCAGAGATGTAACGGGAGCATATGAGCAGTTCTTC.

The chain employs TRBV27 and TRBJ2-3; perhaps TRBD1 as D (6 bases). The germline V and J ends were trimmed by 5 bases and 2 bases, with 23 bases remaining between them. The CDR3 loop spans 18 amino acids. Germline V gene data show CDR1 as MNHEY and CDR2 as SMNVEV (reference sequence). The CDR3 loop is CASSNMRKYRENTDTQYF. For the CDR3, the DNA is TGTGCCAGCAGTAACATGAGAAAATACAGGGAAAACACAGATACGCAGTATTTT.

The chain is built from TRBV5-1 and TRBJ1-6; perhaps TRBD1 as D (6 bases). V was trimmed by 0 bases and J by 14 bases, leaving 15 bases between them. CDR3 length: 14 residues. Germline CDR1 and CDR2: SGHRS and YFSETQ. CDR3 sequence reads: CASSLGQDVQALHF. The CDR3 bases are TGCGCCAGCAGCTTGGGACAGGACGTCCAAGCCCTCCACTTT.

The genes are TRBV10-3 and TRBJ2-6; 12 bases match TRBD2. Germline V gives CDR1 ENHRY, CDR2 SYGVKD. Unmatched junction bases numbered 3, after V lost 0 bases and J lost 0 bases. This CDR3 spans 19 amino acids. The chain's CDR3 is CAISESRTSGNSGANVLTF. The CDR3 DNA reads as TGTGCCATCAGTGAGTCGAGGACTAGCGGGAACTCTGGGGCCAACGTCCTGACTTTC.

The chain links TRBV3-1 (or the pseudogene TRBV3-2) to TRBJ2-7, with 9 bases lining up with TRBD2. There are 14 residues in the CDR3. From germline, CDR1 is LGHDT and CDR2 YNNKEL (reference sequence). The trim removed 2 bases at V and 5 bases at J, leaving 4 bases unmatched. The DNA of the CDR3 is TGTGCCAGCAGCCAATCGGGACTAGCCCACGAGCAGTACTTC. Encoded protein: CASSQSGLAHEQYF.

This clone was seen once. This chain links TRBV19 with TRBJ2-7; D not resolved. Looked up from germline, CDR1 is LNHDA and CDR2 is SQIVND (reference sequence). The CDR3 runs 14 residues. Between the trimmed V and J ends, which lost 1 base and 0 bases, there was a span of 7 bases. The CDR3 region is CASSIVQASYEQYF. CDR3 DNA sequence: TGTGCCAGTAGTATAGTGCAGGCCTCCTACGAGCAGTACTTC.

The table lists this clone with a few counts. This chain connects TRBV2 to TRBJ2-7; 12 bases align to TRBD2. The CDR3 totals 16 residues. J gave up 0 bases and V 6 bases, and 6 bases lay outside the gene matches. CDR1 SNHLY and CDR2 FYNNEI come from the germline V gene. The CDR3 DNA reads TGTGCCAGCAGCGGGACTAGCGGGTTCAGCTCCTACGAGCAGTACTTC. The encoded protein is CASSGTSGFSSYEQYF.

The chain links TRBV5-1 to TRBJ1-6; D uncertain. The CDR3 runs 17 residues. Germline lookup yields CDR1 SGHRS and CDR2 YFSETQ. Trimming left V 4 bases short and J 7 bases short, with 21 bases between. This CDR3 reads CASSLNHPEWENSPLHF. CDR3 DNA: TGCGCCAGCAGCCTAAATCACCCGGAGTGGGAGAATTCACCCCTCCACTTT.

J is TRBJ1-5 and V is TRBV5-8; maybe TRBD1 (6 bases). This CDR3 contains 16 residues. Per the germline V gene, CDR1 is SGHTS and CDR2 is YDEGEE. V gave up 3 bases and J gave up 9 bases, with 22 bases separating them. In DNA form, the CDR3 reads TGTGCCAGCAGCTCGACTAACCAGGGGTCCTATCGGCCCCAGCATTTT. It encodes CASSSTNQGSYRPQHF.

This clone was seen only once. V and J are TRBV6-2 or TRBV6-3 and TRBJ2-3; D is perhaps TRBD2 (5 bases). The germline V and J ends were trimmed by 2 bases and 3 bases, with 6 bases remaining between them. The CDR3 is made up of 13 amino acids. Germline CDR1 is MNHEY and CDR2 is SVGEGT. CDR3 in DNA: TGTGCCAGCAGTTACGGGGAGACAGATACGCAGTATTTT. Residues: CASSYGETDTQYF.

The chain links TRBV5-5 to TRBJ1-3, with no clear D. The length of the CDR3 is 16 residues. Germline V gene lookup returns CDR1 SGHKS and CDR2 YYEKEE (reference sequence). The V gene lost 0 bases and the J gene lost 0 bases, with 10 bases spanning the gap. CDR3 residues: CASSLEWNSSGNTIYF. CDR3 coding DNA: TGTGCCAGCAGCTTGGAATGGAACAGCTCTGGAAACACCATATATTTT.